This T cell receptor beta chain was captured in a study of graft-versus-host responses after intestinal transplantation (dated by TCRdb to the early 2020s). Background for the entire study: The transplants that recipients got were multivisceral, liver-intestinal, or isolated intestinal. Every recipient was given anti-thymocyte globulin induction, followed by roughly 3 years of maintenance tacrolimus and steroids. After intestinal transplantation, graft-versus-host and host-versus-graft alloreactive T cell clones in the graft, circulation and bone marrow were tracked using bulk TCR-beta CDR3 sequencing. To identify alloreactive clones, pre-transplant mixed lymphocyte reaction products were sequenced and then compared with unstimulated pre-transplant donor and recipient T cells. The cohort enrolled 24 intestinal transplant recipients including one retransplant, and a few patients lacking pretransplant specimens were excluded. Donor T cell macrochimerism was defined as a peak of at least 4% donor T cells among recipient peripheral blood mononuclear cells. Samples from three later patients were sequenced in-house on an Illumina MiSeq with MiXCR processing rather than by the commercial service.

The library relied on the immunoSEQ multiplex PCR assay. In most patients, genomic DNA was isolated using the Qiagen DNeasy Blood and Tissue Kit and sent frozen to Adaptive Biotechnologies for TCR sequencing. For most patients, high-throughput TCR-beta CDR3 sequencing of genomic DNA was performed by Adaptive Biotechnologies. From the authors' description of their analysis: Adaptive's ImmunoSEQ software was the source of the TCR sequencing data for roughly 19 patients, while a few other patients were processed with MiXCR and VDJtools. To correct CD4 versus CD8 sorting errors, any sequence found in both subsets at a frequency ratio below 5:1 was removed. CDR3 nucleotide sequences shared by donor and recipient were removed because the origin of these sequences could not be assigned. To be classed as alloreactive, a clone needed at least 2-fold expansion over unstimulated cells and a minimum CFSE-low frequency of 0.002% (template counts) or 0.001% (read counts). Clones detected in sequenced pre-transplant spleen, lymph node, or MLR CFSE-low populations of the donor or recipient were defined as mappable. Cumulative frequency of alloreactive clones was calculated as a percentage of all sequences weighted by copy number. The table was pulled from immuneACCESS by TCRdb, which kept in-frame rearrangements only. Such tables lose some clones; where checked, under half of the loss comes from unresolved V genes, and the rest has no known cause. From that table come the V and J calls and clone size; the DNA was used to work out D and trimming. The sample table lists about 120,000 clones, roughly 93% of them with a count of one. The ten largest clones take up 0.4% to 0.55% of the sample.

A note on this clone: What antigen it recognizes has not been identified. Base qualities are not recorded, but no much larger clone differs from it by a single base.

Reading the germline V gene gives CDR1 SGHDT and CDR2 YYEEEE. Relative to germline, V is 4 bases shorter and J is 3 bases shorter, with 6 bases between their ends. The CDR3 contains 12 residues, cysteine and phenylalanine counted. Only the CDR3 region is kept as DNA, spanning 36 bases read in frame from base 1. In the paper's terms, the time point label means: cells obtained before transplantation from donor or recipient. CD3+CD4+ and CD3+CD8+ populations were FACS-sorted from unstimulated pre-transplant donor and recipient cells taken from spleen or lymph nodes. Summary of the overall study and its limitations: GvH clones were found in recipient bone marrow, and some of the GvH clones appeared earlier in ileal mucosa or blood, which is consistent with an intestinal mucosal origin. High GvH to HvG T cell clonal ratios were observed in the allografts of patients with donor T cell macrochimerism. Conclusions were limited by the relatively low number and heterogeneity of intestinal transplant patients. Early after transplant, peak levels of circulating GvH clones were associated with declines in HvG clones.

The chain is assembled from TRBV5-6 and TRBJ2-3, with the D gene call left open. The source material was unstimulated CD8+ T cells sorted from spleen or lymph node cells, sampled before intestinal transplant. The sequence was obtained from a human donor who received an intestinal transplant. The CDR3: CASSHNTDTQYF. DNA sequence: TGTGCCAGCAGCCACAATACAGATACGCAGTATTTT.